Below are 9 T cell receptor beta chains sequenced from a single sample in a study of T cells in Graves' hyperthyroidism and ophthalmopathy. The CDR3 regions of TCR beta were amplified from RNA transcripts. In the first-round RT-PCR of the TCR CDR3, the HTBI primer set was used. MiXCR, run by TCRdb on the multiplex PCR reads, gives a single entry per CDR3 protein. Of under 700,000 distinct CDR3 sequences detected, roughly 50% appear once; the ten largest clones hold approximately 8.2%. What was sequenced was peripheral blood or thyroid tissue (not recorded which). These receptors all stem from a woman between 18 and 30 years old with Graves' hyperthyroidism.

The chain couples TRBV7-6 to TRBJ1-1; TRBD1 might be the D (6 bases). The V and J ends lost 5 bases and 1 base respectively, with 20 bases between them. Germline V CDR1 and CDR2: SGHVS, FNYEAQ. This CDR3 spans 17 amino acids. The chain's CDR3 is CASSKSFGGRKNTEAFF. The CDR3 coding sequence is TGTGCCAGCAGCAAGTCATTTGGGGGGCGGAAGAACACTGAAGCTTTCTTT.

This clonotype was seen once. The rearrangement joins TRBV5-1 to TRBJ2-7; 11 bases map to TRBD1. The CDR3 extends over 16 amino acids. The junction had 9 bases not matched to a gene; V was cut back by 4 bases and J by 3 bases. CDR1 and CDR2 from the germline V gene are SGHRS and YFSETQ. The CDR3 sequence: CASSRRPGTGGYEQYF. CDR3 sequence (DNA): TGCGCCAGCAGCCGACGTCCCGGGACAGGGGGCTACGAGCAGTACTTC.

This clonotype has ten or more counts. CDR3: CASTFWGLNTEAFF. The CDR3 DNA reads TGTGCCAGCACCTTTTGGGGACTGAACACTGAAGCTTTCTTT. The chain recombines TRBV2 with TRBJ1-1; D is possibly TRBD1 (5 bases). The CDR3 consists of 14 residues. V lost 7 bases to trimming and J lost 0 bases, with 12 bases between them. Germline V gives CDR1 SNHLY, CDR2 FYNNEI. Full variable domain (remainder filled in from reference TRBV2 and TRBJ1-1): EPEVTQTPSHQVTQMGQEVILRCVPISNHLYFYWYRQILGQKVEFLVSFYNNEISEKSEIFDDQFSVERPDGSNFTLKIRSTKLEDSAMYFCASTFWGLNTEAFFGQGTRLTVV.

The chain employs TRBV25-1 and TRBJ1-4; D uncertain. V gave up 8 bases and J gave up 0 bases, with 7 bases separating them. Germline CDR1 is MGHDK and CDR2 is SYGVNS. The CDR3 sequence is 13 residues long. The CDR3 is CASSKATNEKLFF. In DNA, the CDR3 is TGTGCCAGCTCGAAAGCAACTAATGAAAAACTGTTTTTT. The full variable domain, with the rest looked up from reference TRBV25-1 and TRBJ1-4, is EADIYQTPRYLVIGTGKKITLECSQTMGHDKMYWYQQDPGMELHLIHYSYGVNSTEKGDLSSESTVSRIRTEHFPLTLESARPSHTSQYLCASSKATNEKLFFGSGTQLSVL.

This clonotype was seen more than once but under ten times. The V and J genes are TRBV20-1 and TRBJ1-4; 7 bases fit TRBD1. Per the germline V gene, CDR1 is DFQATT and CDR2 is SNEGSKA (reference sequence). Trimming cost V 0 bases and J 7 bases; bases outside gene matches: 8. The CDR3 contains 15 residues. CDR3 amino acids: CSARDRRGLSEKLFF. As DNA, the CDR3 is TGCAGTGCTAGAGATCGGAGGGGGCTAAGTGAAAAACTGTTTTTT.

This clonotype appeared a few times. This chain links TRBV20-1 with TRBJ1-5; D gene ambiguous. V was shortened by 5 bases and J by 2 bases, with 16 bases between the two germline ends. The CDR3 consists of 15 residues. CDR1 is DFQATT, CDR2 SNEGSKA, per germline (reference sequence). The CDR3 sequence: CSAGLGRHGNQPQHF. The CDR3 coding sequence is TGCAGTGCTGGTTTAGGGCGGCATGGCAATCAGCCCCAGCATTTT.

The chain uses TRBV15 and TRBJ2-6; TRBD1 is a possible D gene (6 bases). The CDR3 runs to 18 residues. The germline CDR1 and CDR2 sequences are LNHNV and YYDKDF (reference sequence). V lost 3 bases and J lost 0, with 15 bases in between. CDR3 region: CATSSPQGPDSGANVLTF. The CDR3 nucleotides read TGTGCCACCAGCAGCCCACAGGGCCCTGACTCTGGGGCCAACGTCCTGACTTTC.

The CDR3 nucleotides read TGTGCCACCAGTGAAGCAGCGGGGTTGAATCAGCCCCAGCATTTT. Translation: CATSEAAGLNQPQHF. This sequence joins TRBV24-1 and TRBJ1-5; no clear D gene. This CDR3 has 15 residues. The germline V gene encodes CDR1 KGHDR and CDR2 SFDVKD. V was clipped by 4 bases and J by 4 bases, with 13 bases between them.

V usage is TRBV9 and J usage is TRBJ1-5; D may be TRBD1 (5 bases). This CDR3 has 16 amino acids. Per the germline V gene, CDR1 is SGDLS and CDR2 is YYNGEE. V lost 3 bases, J lost 2 bases, and 15 bases lay in between. The CDR3 sequence: CASSASWGEGNQPQHF. The CDR3 DNA follows: TGTGCCAGCAGCGCCTCTTGGGGGGAAGGCAATCAGCCCCAGCATTTT.